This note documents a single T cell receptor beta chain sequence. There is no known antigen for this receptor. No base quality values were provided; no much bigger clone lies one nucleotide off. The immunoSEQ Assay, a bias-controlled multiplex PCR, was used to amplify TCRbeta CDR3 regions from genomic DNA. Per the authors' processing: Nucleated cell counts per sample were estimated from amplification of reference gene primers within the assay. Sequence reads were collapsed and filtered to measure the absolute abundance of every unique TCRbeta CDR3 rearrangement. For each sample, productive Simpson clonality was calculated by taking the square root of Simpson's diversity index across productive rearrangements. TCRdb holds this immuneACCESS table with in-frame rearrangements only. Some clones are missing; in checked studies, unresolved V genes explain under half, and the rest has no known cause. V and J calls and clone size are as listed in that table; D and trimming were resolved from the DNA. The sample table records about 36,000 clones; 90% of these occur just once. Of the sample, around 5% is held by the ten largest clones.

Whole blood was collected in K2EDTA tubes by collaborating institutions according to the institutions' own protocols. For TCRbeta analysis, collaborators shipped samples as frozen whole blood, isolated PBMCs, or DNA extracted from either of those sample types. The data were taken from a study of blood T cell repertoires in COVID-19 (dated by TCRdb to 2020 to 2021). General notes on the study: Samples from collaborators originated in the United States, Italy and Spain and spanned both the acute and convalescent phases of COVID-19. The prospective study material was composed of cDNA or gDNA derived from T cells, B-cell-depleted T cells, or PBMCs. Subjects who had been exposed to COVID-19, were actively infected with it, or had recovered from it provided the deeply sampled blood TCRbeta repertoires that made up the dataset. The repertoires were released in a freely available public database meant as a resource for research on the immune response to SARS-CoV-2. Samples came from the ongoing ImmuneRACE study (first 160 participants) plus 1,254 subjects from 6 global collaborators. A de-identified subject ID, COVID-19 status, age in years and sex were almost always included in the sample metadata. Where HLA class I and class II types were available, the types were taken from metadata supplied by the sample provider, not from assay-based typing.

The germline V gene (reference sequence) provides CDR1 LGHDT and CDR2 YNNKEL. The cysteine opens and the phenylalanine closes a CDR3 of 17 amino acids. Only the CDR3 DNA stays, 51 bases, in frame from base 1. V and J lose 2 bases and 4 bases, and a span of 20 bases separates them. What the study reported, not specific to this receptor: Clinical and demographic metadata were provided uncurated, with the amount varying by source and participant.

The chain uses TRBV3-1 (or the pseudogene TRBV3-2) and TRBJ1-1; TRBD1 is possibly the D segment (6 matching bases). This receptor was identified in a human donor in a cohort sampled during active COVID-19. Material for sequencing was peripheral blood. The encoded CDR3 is CASSQPTPGTRGTEAFF. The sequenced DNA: TGTGCCAGCAGCCAACCCACCCCCGGGACAAGAGGCACTGAAGCTTTCTTT.